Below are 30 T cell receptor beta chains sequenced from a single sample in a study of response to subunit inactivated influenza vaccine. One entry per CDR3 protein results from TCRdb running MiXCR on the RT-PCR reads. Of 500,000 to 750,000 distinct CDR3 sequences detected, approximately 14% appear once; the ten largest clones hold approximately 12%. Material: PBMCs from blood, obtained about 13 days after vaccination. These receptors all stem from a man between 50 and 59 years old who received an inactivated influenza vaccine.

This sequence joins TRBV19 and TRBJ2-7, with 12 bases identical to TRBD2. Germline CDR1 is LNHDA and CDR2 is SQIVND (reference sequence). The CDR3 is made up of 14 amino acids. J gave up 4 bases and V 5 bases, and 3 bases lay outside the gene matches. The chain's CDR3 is CASSRLAGEYEQYF. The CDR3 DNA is TGTGCCAGTAGTCGACTAGCGGGAGAGTACGAGCAGTACTTC.

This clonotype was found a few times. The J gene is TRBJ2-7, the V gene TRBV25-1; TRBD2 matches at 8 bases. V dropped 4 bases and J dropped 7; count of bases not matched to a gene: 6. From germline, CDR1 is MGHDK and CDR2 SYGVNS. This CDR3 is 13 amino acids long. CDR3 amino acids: CASSGAGAREQYF. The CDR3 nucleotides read TGTGCCAGCAGTGGAGCGGGAGCTCGGGAGCAGTACTTC.

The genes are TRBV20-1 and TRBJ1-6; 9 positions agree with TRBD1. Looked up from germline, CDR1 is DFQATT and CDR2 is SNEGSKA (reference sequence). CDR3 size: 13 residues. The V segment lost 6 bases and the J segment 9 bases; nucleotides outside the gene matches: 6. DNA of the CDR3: TGCAGTGCAGGACAGGGGTTGAGTTCACCCCTCCACTTT. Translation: CSAGQGLSSPLHF.

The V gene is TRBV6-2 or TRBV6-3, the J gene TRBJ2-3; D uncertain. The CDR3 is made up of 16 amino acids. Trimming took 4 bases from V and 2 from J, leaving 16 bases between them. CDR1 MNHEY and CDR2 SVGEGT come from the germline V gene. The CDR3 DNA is TGTGCCAGCAGTTTCGAAGGCGTGGAGCTCACAGATACGCAGTATTTT. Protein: CASSFEGVELTDTQYF.

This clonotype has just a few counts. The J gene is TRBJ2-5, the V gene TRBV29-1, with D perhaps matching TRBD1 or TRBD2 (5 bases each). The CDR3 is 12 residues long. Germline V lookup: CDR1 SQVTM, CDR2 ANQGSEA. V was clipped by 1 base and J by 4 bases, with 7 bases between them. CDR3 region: CSVEAGPETQYF. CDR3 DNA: TGCAGCGTTGAAGCGGGGCCAGAGACCCAGTACTTC.

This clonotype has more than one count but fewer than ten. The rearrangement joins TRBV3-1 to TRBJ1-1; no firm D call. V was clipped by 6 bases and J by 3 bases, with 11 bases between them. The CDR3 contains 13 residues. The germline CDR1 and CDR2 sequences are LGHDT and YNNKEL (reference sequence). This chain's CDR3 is CASRKEAHTEAFF. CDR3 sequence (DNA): TGTGCCAGCAGGAAAGAGGCCCACACTGAAGCTTTCTTT. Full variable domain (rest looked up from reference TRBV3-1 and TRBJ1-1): DTAVSQTPKYLVTQMGNDKSIKCEQNLGHDTMYWYKQDSKKFLKIMFSYNNKELIINETVPNRFSPKSPDKAHLNLHINSLELGDSAVYFCASRKEAHTEAFFGQGTRLTVV.

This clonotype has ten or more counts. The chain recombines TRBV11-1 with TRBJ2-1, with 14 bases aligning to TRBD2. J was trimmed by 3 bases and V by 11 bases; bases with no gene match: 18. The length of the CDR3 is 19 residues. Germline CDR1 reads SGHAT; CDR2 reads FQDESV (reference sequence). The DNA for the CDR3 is TGTGCCTCCCGAGGGGAAGAGGGACTAGCGGGAGTCTACTACAATGAGCAGTTCTTC. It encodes CASRGEEGLAGVYYNEQFF.

The CDR3 region has the DNA TGCAGTGCTTTTGACAGGGGGCAAATCGTAATGAACACTGAAGCTTTCTTT. It yields the protein CSAFDRGQIVMNTEAFF. The chain is built from TRBV20-1 and TRBJ1-1; TRBD1 matches at 10 bases. V lost 5 bases and J lost 0; bases outside the gene matches: 12. Germline V gene lookup returns CDR1 DFQATT and CDR2 SNEGSKA (reference sequence). The CDR3 is 17 residues long.

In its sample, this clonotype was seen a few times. The CDR3 nucleotides are TGTGCCAGCAGCCCCGGGTACAGAGGCGAGCAGTACTTC. Residues: CASSPGYRGEQYF. The V call is TRBV6-2 or TRBV6-3, the J call TRBJ2-7; D gene ambiguous. This CDR3 is 13 amino acids long. CDR1 MNHEY and CDR2 SVGEGT come from the germline V gene. The V end lost 6 bases, the J end lost 6 bases, and 15 bases lay between the germline ends.

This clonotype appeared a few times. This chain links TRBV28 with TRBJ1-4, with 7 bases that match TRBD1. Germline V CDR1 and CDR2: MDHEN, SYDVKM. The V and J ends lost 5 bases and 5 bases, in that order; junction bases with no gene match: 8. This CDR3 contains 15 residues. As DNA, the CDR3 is TGTGCCAGCAGTATCTCGACAGGGAAGAATGAAAAACTGTTTTTT. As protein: CASSISTGKNEKLFF.

CDR3: CASSQDGAYSGNTIYF. Written as DNA, the CDR3 is TGTGCCAGCAGCCAAGATGGGGCATACTCTGGAAACACCATATATTTT. The chain combines TRBV4-2 with TRBJ1-3; maybe TRBD1 (5 bases). V was pared by 0 bases and J by 0 bases, with 9 bases between. Germline V gives CDR1 LGHNA, CDR2 YNFKEQ. The CDR3 spans 16 residues.

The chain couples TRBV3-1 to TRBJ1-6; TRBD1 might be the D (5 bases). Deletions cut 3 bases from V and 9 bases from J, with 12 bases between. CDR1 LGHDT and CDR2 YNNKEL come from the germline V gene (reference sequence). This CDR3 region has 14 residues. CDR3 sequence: CASSHIQGGSPLHF. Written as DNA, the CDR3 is TGTGCCAGCAGCCATATTCAGGGAGGTTCACCCCTCCACTTT.

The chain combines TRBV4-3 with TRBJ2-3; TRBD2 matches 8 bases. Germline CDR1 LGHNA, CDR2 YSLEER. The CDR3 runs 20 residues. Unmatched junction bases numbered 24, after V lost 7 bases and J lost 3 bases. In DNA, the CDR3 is TGCGCCAGCATCCCGGGGGCAGGCGGGGGGCGGACAATAGGTACAGATACGCAGTATTTT. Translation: CASIPGAGGGRTIGTDTQYF.

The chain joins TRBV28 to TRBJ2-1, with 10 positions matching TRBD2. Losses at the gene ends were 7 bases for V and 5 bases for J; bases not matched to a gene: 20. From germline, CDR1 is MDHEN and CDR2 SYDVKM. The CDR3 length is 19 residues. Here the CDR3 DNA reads TGTGCCAGCACCAGACTAGCGGGTCCTCCTAGGCGTTCTGACAATGAGCAGTTCTTC. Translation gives CASTRLAGPPRRSDNEQFF.

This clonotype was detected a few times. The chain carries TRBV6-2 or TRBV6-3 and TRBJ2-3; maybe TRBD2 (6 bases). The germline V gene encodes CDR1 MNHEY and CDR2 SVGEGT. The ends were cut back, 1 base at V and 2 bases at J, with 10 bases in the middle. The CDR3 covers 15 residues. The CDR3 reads CASSYLAANTDTQYF. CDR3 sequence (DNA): TGTGCCAGCAGTTACTTAGCGGCCAACACAGATACGCAGTATTTT.

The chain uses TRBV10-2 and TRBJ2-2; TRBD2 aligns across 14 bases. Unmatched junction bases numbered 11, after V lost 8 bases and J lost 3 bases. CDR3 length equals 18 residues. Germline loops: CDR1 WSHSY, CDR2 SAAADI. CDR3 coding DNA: TGCGCCAGCGCTGGGACTAGCGGGAGAAAGATGGACACCGGGGAGCTGTTTTTT. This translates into CASAGTSGRKMDTGELFF.

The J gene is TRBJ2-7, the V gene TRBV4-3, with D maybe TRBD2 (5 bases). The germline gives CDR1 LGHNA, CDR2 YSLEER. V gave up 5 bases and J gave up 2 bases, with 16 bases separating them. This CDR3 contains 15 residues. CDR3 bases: TGCGCCAGCAGCAAGAGCGGCAGCTACCCCTACGAGCAGTACTTC. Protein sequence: CASSKSGSYPYEQYF.

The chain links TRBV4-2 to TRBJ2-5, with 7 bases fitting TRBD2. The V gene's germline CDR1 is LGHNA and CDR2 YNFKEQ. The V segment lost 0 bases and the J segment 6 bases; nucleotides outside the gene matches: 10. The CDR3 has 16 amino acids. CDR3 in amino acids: CASSQDFGGGTKTQYF. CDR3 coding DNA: TGTGCCAGCAGCCAAGATTTCGGCGGGGGAACTAAGACCCAGTACTTC.

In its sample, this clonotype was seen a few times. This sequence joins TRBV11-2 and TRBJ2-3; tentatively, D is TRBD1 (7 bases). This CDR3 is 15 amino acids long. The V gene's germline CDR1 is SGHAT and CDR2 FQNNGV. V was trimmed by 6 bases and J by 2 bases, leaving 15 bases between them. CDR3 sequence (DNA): TGTGCCAGCAGTATAGGAGGGGGCGTCACAGATACGCAGTATTTT. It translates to CASSIGGGVTDTQYF.

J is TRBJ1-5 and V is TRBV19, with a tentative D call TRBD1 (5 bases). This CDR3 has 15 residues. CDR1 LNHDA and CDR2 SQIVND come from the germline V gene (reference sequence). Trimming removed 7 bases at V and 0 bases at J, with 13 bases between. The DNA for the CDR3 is TGTGCCAGTACCCAAGACGGGACTAGCAATCAGCCCCAGCATTTT. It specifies CASTQDGTSNQPQHF.

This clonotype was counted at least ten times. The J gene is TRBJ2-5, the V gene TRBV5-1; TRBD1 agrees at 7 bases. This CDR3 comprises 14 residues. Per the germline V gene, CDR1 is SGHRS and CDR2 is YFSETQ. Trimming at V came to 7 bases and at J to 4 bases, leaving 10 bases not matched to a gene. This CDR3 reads CASRKRQGLETQYF. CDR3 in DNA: TGCGCCAGCCGGAAGAGACAGGGCTTAGAGACCCAGTACTTC.

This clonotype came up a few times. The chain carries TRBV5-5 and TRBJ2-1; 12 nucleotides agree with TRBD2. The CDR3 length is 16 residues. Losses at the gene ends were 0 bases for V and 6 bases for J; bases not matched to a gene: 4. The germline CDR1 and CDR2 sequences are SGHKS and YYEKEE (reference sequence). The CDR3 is CASSLASGLAGNEQFF. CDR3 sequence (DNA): TGTGCCAGCAGCTTGGCCTCGGGACTAGCGGGCAATGAGCAGTTCTTC.

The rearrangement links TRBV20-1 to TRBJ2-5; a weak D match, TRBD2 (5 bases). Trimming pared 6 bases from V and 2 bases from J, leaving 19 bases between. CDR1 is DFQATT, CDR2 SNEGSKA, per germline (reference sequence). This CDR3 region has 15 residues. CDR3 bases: TGCAGTGCCCCTAGGTGGGGAGATCTTCAAGAGACCCAGTACTTC. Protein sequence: CSAPRWGDLQETQYF.

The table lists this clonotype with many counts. For the CDR3, the DNA is TGCGCCAGCAGCCAAGATCGGGGTGAAAAACTGTTTTTT. Its protein is CASSQDRGEKLFF. The chain has TRBV4-3 and TRBJ1-4; D ambiguous. The CDR3 contains 13 residues. Germline V lookup: CDR1 LGHNA, CDR2 YSLEER. The V end was cut by 0 bases, the J end by 7 bases, with 6 bases between.

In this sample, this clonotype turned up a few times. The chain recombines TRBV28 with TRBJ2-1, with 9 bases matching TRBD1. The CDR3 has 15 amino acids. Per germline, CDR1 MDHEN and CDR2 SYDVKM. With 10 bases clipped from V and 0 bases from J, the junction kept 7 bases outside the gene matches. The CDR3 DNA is TGTGCCACGCGGACAGGGGCGAACTCCTACAATGAGCAGTTCTTC. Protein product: CATRTGANSYNEQFF.

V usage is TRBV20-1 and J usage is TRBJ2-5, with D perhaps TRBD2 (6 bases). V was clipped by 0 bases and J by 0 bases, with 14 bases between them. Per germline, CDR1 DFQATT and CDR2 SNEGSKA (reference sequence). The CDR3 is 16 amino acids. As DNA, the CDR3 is TGCAGTGCTAGAGATCTGGGAGGACCGTACCAAGAGACCCAGTACTTC. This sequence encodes CSARDLGGPYQETQYF.

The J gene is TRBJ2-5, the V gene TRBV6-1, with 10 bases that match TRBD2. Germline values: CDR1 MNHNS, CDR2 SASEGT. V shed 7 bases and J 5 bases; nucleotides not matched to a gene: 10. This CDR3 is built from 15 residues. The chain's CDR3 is CASTYSSGGRETQYF. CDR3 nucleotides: TGTGCCAGCACCTATTCTAGCGGGGGAAGGGAGACCCAGTACTTC.

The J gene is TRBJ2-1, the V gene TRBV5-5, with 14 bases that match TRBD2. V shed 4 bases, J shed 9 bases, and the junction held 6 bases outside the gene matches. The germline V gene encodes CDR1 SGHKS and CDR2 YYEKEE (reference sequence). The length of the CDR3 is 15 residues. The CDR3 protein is CASSRLAGGHREQFF. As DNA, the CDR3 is TGTGCCAGCAGCCGACTAGCGGGAGGGCATCGTGAGCAGTTCTTC.

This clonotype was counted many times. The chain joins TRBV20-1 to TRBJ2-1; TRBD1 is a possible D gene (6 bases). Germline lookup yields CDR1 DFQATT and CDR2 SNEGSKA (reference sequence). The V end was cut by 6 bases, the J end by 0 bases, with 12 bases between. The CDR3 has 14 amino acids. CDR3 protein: CSAPDSPSYNEQFF. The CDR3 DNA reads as TGCAGTGCGCCGGACAGTCCCTCCTACAATGAGCAGTTCTTC.

CDR3 sequence reads: CATSDPGQGGRNEQFF. Written as DNA, the CDR3 is TGTGCCACCAGTGATCCGGGACAGGGGGGGAGGAATGAGCAGTTCTTC. This chain joins TRBV24-1 and TRBJ2-1; TRBD1 matches 11 bases. V trimming: 3 bases; J trimming: 7 bases; junction bases outside the gene matches: 7. The CDR3 consists of 16 residues. Germline V CDR1 and CDR2: KGHDR, SFDVKD.